One and the same sample provided the 17 T cell receptor beta chains below, sequenced in a study of human T cells and chemical hapten exposure. The time point denotes: patch test 2, 6 weeks after DPC sensitization. The sample's treatment: therapeutic diphenylcyclopropenone sensitization with weekly scalp DPC. TCRdb recomputed calls from the RACE reads with MiXCR, one row per CDR3 protein. The top ten clones hold around 6.8% of a sample with about 69,000 distinct CDR3 sequences, 10% to 13% of them seen once. The sequencing used whole blood, collected in connection with sensitization to the hapten diphenylcyclopropenone (DPC). The receptor source for this set is a woman aged 50 to 60 with alopecia areata. Some clones in this sample may be carry-over from other donors' samples.

This chain joins TRBV30 and TRBJ2-3; D is possibly TRBD1 (6 bases). V lost 3 bases and J 3 bases, leaving 16 bases between the germline ends. The V gene's germline CDR1 is GTSNPN and CDR2 SVGIG (reference sequence). CDR3 length: 15 amino acids. The CDR3 region has the DNA TGTGCCTGGAGAAAGGGCAGGGGCTGGACAGATACGCAGTATTTT. This codes for CAWRKGRGWTDTQYF.

This clonotype was counted ten times or more. For the CDR3, the DNA is TGCGCCAGCAGCCAATCTTATGGGACGGATCGTGCCTACGAGCAGTACTTC. This translates into CASSQSYGTDRAYEQYF. The chain employs TRBV5-1 and TRBJ2-7; the D call may be TRBD1 or TRBD2 (5 bases each). Per germline, CDR1 SGHRS and CDR2 YFSETQ. Between the trimmed V and J ends, which lost 4 bases and 2 bases, there was a span of 22 bases. This CDR3 comprises 17 residues.

The gene calls are TRBV7-9 and TRBJ1-2; 8 bases fit TRBD1. Germline-derived CDR1 and CDR2 are SEHNR and FQNEAQ (reference sequence). The CDR3 loop spans 15 amino acids. Trimming removed 3 bases from V and 0 bases from J; junction bases left unmatched: 3. For the CDR3, the DNA is TGTGCCAGCAGCTTGGACAGGGCTACTAACTATGGCTACACCTTC. Translation: CASSLDRATNYGYTF.

This clonotype was found a few times. J is TRBJ2-1 and V is TRBV20-1; 11 bases match TRBD2. Germline CDR1 is DFQATT and CDR2 is SNEGSKA (reference sequence). This CDR3 contains 14 residues. After removal of 4 bases from V and 7 bases from J, the junction contained 6 bases not matched to a gene. The CDR3 protein is CSAKALAGGNEQFF. Here the CDR3 DNA reads TGCAGTGCTAAAGCGTTAGCGGGAGGGAATGAGCAGTTCTTC.

This clonotype was seen many times. The chain employs TRBV27 and TRBJ2-7; D is possibly TRBD2 (5 bases). There are 14 residues in the CDR3. Trimming took off 5 bases at V and 1 base at J, with 12 bases between the two ends. The germline V gene encodes CDR1 MNHEY and CDR2 SMNVEV (reference sequence). The CDR3 sequence: CASSPVRGSYEQYF. In DNA form, the CDR3 reads TGTGCCAGCAGTCCGGTTCGCGGGTCCTACGAGCAGTACTTC.

This clonotype has more than one count but fewer than ten. This rearrangement joins TRBV27 to TRBJ2-7; D is uncertain. The CDR3 runs to 15 residues. Trimming cost V 3 bases and J 7 bases, with 19 bases left between them. CDR1 MNHEY and CDR2 SMNVEV come from the germline V gene (reference sequence). This chain's CDR3 is CASSFLDQGRKEQYF. The DNA for the CDR3 is TGTGCCAGCAGTTTCTTGGATCAAGGACGGAAAGAGCAGTACTTC.

The V call is TRBV20-1, the J call TRBJ1-2, with TRBD1 identical over 7 bases. J was trimmed by 5 bases and V by 6 bases; bases with no gene match: 6. The CDR3 has 12 residues. CDR1 DFQATT and CDR2 SNEGSKA come from the germline V gene (reference sequence). The CDR3 sequence: CSAPGQRYGYTF. The CDR3 DNA is TGCAGTGCGCCGGGACAGAGATATGGCTACACCTTC.

This clonotype was picked up a small number of times. This rearrangement joins TRBV5-1 to TRBJ1-2, with a possible D match to TRBD1 (5 bases). Germline CDR1 and CDR2: SGHRS and YFSETQ. V was cut by 1 base and J by 7 bases, with 14 bases left in between. The CDR3 contains 14 residues. CDR3 amino acids: CASSLLQDPLGYTF. CDR3 nucleotide sequence: TGCGCCAGCAGCTTGCTACAGGATCCCCTTGGCTACACCTTC.

This clonotype appeared a few times. This chain connects TRBV7-2 to TRBJ2-7; D remains unclear. The CDR3 extends over 13 amino acids. Germline V gives CDR1 SGHTA, CDR2 FQGNSA. The V and J ends lost 5 bases and 5 bases respectively, with 13 bases between them. As DNA, the CDR3 is TGTGCCAGCAGCCCTAGGCGTAGCCACGAGCAGTACTTC. Amino acids: CASSPRRSHEQYF.

This clonotype was recorded many times. This chain uses TRBV18 with TRBJ1-6; no reliable D call. The germline V gene has CDR1 KGHSH and CDR2 LQKENI. Trimming cost V 3 bases and J 10 bases, with 13 bases left between them. The CDR3 runs 14 residues. CDR3 sequence (DNA): TGTGCCAGCTCACCTGACGATGCCTTCTCACCCCTCCACTTT. It codes for CASSPDDAFSPLHF.

This clonotype was counted many times. This chain uses TRBV11-2 with TRBJ2-1, with no clear D. The length of the CDR3 is 15 residues. Trimming shortened V by 5 bases and J by 0 bases, and 11 bases separated the two germline ends. From germline, CDR1 is SGHAT and CDR2 FQNNGV. CDR3 DNA sequence: TGTGCCAGCAGCCGCACTGGAAGCTCCTACAATGAGCAGTTCTTC. Amino acids: CASSRTGSSYNEQFF.

The gene calls are TRBV21-1 and TRBJ1-4; the D segment call TRBD1 is taken from the table without a DNA check. TRBV21-1 is a pseudogene segment. The CDR3 runs 16 residues. The CDR3 DNA sequence: TGTGCCAGCAGCAAAGATAGCACAGGGCCTAATGAAAAACTGTTTTTT. Translated: CASSKDSTGPNEKLFF.

This clonotype was counted at least ten times. The V gene is TRBV29-1, the J gene TRBJ1-2, with TRBD1 matching over 11 bases. V lost 6 bases, J lost 7 bases, and 7 bases stayed unmatched. From germline, CDR1 is SQVTM and CDR2 ANQGSEA. CDR3 length: 13 residues. In nucleotides, the CDR3 is TGCAGCGTCCTACGGACAGGGGGCTCTGGCTACACCTTC. Its translation is CSVLRTGGSGYTF. Variable domain in full (rest from reference TRBV29-1 and TRBJ1-2): SAVISQKPSRDICQRGTSLTIQCQVDSQVTMMFWYRQQPGQSLTLIATANQGSEATYESGFVIDKFPISRPNLTFSTLTVSNMSPEDSSIYLCSVLRTGGSGYTFGSGTRLTVV.

This clonotype occurred a few times. The rearrangement uses TRBV9 and TRBJ1-1, with 8 positions matching TRBD1. The CDR3 runs 15 residues. Trimming cost V 0 bases and J 1 base; bases outside gene matches: 2. Germline-derived CDR1 and CDR2 are SGDLS and YYNGEE. The CDR3 protein is CASSVGTGSNTEAFF. DNA for the CDR3: TGTGCCAGCAGCGTAGGGACAGGGTCGAACACTGAAGCTTTCTTT.

There are many counts of this clonotype. The chain employs TRBV19 and TRBJ2-1; 9 bases are shared with TRBD2. The CDR3 is 14 amino acids. From germline, CDR1 is LNHDA and CDR2 SQIVND (reference sequence). The chain's CDR3 is CASGGLAGSNEQFF. The CDR3 DNA reads TGTGCGAGTGGGGGCCTAGCGGGATCCAATGAGCAGTTCTTC.

This clonotype showed up just a few times. This chain links TRBV29-1 with TRBJ2-1; D may be TRBD2 (6 bases). The CDR3 has 16 amino acids. Between the trimmed V and J ends, which lost 1 base and 3 bases, there was a span of 16 bases. The germline V gene encodes CDR1 SQVTM and CDR2 ANQGSEA. The CDR3 sequence is CSVEVLGTAIYNEQFF. In DNA form, the CDR3 reads TGCAGCGTTGAAGTTCTAGGGACTGCTATCTACAATGAGCAGTTCTTC.

The CDR3 bases are TGTGCCAGCAGCCTGAGGGAAGGGACAGATACGCAGTATTTT. Translating it yields CASSLREGTDTQYF. The V gene is TRBV3-1, the J gene TRBJ2-3, with TRBD2 as a possible D gene (5 bases). CDR3 length equals 14 residues. V lost 4 bases and J lost 3, with 11 bases in between. CDR1 and CDR2 (germline): LGHDT, YNNKEL (reference sequence).